This T cell receptor beta chain is from a study of blood T cell repertoires in COVID-19. Overall study: T cells, B-cell-depleted T cells, or PBMCs provided the cDNA or gDNA that served as material.

Trimming stripped 7 bases from V and 5 bases from J, with 15 bases between. Germline lookup yields CDR1 SGHNT and CDR2 YYREEE (reference sequence). The CDR3 has 13 residues. Sequenced by immunoSEQ multiplex PCR; TCRdb stores in-frame clones only, minus some. Among roughly 500,000 clones, 70% to 90% were seen once, and the ten largest hold 3% to 4%. The TCR comes from a human donor in a cohort sampled during active COVID-19. The sequencing input was peripheral blood. V is TRBV5-4 and J is TRBJ1-2, with D possibly matching TRBD1 (5 bases). The DNA for the CDR3 is TGTGCCAGCCGACAACAGGCCGATTATGGCTACACCTTC. This sequence encodes CASRQQADYGYTF. Full variable domain (missing parts from reference TRBV5-4 and TRBJ1-2): ETGVTQSPTHLIKTRGQQVTLRCSSQSGHNTVSWYQQALGQGPQFIFQYYREEENGRGNFPPRFSGLQFPNYSSELNVNALELDDSALYLCASRQQADYGYTFGSGTRLTVV.